This TCR beta chain was retrieved from a study of T-cell reconstitution after alpha-beta-depleted transplantation in children. Study observations and caveats: Where alpha-beta T cells came from about two months after transplant was reportedly several hundred expanded graft clones. Once a year had passed after transplant, T-cell counts and diversity came mostly from newly produced T cells. Day-60 TCRbeta diversity that was high in some patients was derived from surviving recipient T cells and thymic progenitors.

The V gene's germline CDR1 is DFQATT and CDR2 SNEGSKA (reference sequence). V shed 0 bases, J shed 3 bases, and the junction held 5 bases outside the gene matches. CDR3 length: 14 amino acids. The sample holds many counts of this clonotype. The target antigen is unknown. The library targeted TCRbeta and was prepared with unique molecular identifiers. Via MiXCR, TCRdb re-called the PCR reads, giving one row per CDR3 protein. This table has 200,000 to 300,000 distinct CDR3 sequences, about 25% appearing once. The sequence derives from a girl aged 2 to 9 with Fanconi anemia, due to receive a stem cell transplant. The sample was PBMCs, taken before TCRalphabeta/CD19-depleted stem cell transplant. The J gene is TRBJ2-7, the V gene TRBV20-1, with 7 bases aligning to TRBD2. CDR3 nucleotide sequence: TGCAGTGCTAGAGACCGTACTAGCGTCTACGAGCAGTACTTC. Its protein is CSARDRTSVYEQYF.